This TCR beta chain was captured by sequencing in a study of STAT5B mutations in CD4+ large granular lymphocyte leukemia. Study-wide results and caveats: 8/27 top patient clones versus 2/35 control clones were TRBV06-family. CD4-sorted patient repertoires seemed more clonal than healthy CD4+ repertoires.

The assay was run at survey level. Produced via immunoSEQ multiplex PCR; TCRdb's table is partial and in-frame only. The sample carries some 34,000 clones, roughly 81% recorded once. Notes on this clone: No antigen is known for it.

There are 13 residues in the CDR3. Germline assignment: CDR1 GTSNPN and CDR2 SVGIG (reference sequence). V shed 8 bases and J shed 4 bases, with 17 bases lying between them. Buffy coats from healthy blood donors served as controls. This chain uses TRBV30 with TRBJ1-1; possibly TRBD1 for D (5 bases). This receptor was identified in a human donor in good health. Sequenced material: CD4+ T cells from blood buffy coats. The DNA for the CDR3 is TGTGCCGCCCCGCGGGGCGTGAGCACTGAAGCTTTCTTT. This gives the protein CAAPRGVSTEAFF.